This TCR beta chain was profiled in a study of regulatory T cells in long-lasting Graves disease. Time point: newly diagnosed GD, antithyroid drugs for less than 3 months. PBMCs were the source of the RNA used for TCR sequencing. Graves' disease diagnosis was established per American Thyroid Association guidelines. There are many counts of this clonotype. CDR3 length: 12 residues. Germline assignment: CDR1 SGHVS and CDR2 FQNEAQ. With 6 bases removed from V and 7 bases from J, the gap between germline ends came to 9 bases. The authors built TCR beta libraries using iRepertoire HTBI primers and Arm-PCR of CDR3 regions. As processed by the authors: Among the samples, 60 to 65 TRBV and 14 TRBJ segments were identified. TCRdb ran MiXCR on the multiplex PCR reads and lists one entry per CDR3 protein. In this record, the V and J calls reflect TCRdb's handling and not the investigators' own analysis. The sample carries 530,000 or so distinct CDR3 sequences, approximately 15% recorded once.

Separately, the same data were catalogued under a study of T cells in Graves' hyperthyroidism and ophthalmopathy. As that study records: First-round RT-PCR of the TCR CDR3 relied on the HTBI primer set. Ophthalmopathy could be told apart from stable hyperthyroidism with a 13 V-J model.

Specimen: peripheral blood mononuclear cells (PBMCs), collected at new diagnosis, from a patient treated with antithyroid drugs. The receptor's source is a young man with Graves disease. V gene TRBV7-8 combines with J gene TRBJ2-2; D gene uncertain. The CDR3 loop reads CASRGMNGELFF. CDR3 bases: TGTGCCAGCAGGGGCATGAACGGGGAGCTGTTTTTT.